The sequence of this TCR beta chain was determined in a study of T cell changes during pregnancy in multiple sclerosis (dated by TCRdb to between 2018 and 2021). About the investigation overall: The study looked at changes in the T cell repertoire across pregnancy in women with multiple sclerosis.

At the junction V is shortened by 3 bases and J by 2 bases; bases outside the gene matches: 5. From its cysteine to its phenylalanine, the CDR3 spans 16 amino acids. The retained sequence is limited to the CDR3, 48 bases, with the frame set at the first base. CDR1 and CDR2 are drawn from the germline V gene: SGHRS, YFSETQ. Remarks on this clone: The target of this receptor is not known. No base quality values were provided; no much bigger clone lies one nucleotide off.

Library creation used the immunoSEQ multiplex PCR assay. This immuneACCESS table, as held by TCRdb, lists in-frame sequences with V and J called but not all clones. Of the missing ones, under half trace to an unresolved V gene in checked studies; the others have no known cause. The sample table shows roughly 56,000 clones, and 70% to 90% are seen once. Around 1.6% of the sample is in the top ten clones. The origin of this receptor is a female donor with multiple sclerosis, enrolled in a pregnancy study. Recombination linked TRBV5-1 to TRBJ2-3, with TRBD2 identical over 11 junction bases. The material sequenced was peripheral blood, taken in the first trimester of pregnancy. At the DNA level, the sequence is TGCGCCAGCAGCTCCTTAGCGGGAGGGCTCACAGATACGCAGTATTTT. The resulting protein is CASSSLAGGLTDTQYF.